Described below is a single T cell receptor beta chain sequence and its context. Ten or more counts support this clone. It has no known antigen specificity. No much larger clone exists at a distance of one base, and base qualities are not known. The time point tag for this specimen amounts to: week 47, end of study. Each vaccine dose, consisting of 300 ug of a 20-mer mutant IDH1 peptide in Montanide, was administered subcutaneously with topical imiquimod. Patients received eight vaccinations in weeks 1, 3, 5, 7, 11, 15, 19 and 23, corresponding to visits V03 through V10. The donors had newly diagnosed IDH1-mutant astrocytomas of WHO grade 3 or 4 that showed loss of nuclear ATRX. The samples were drawn from NOA16, a multicentre, single-arm, open-label phase I trial in Germany that tested a mutant IDH1 peptide vaccine in humans for the first time. Genomic DNA for TCRB sequencing was isolated from EDTA blood with the DNeasy Blood and Tissue Kit.

These data are taken from a study of a mutant IDH1 vaccine in newly diagnosed glioma (dated by TCRdb to the early 2020s). Background for the entire study: Vaccination started 4-6 weeks after radiotherapy alone, or was given together with temozolomide cycles in the groups whose treatment included chemotherapy. Of the 25 to 35 patients who were treated, approximately 60% were male and about 40% were female, and the mean age was about 40 years. Before enrollment, patients had received standard therapy of radiotherapy alone, temozolomide alone, or radiochemotherapy with temozolomide; most received the combination. The week-35 safety follow-up took place at visit V12, and the week-47 end of study took place at visit V13. Peripheral blood was collected at six visits: V03 (baseline), V05, V07, V10, V12 and V13. Longitudinal TCRB deep sequencing was performed for about two dozen treated patients wherever samples were available for exploratory analyses. Study-wide conclusions, independent of this receptor: The authors stated that sample limitations prevented analyses of patient blood samples from being reproduced. No apparent relationship was observed between pseudoprogression and alterations in the top peripheral T cell clonotypes detected by TCRB sequencing. Availability determined which PBMC samples were chosen for TCRB deep sequencing. Across multiple MHC alleles, vaccine-induced immune responses were seen in approximately 93% of patients.

V is pared back by 0 bases and J by 7 bases, with 7 bases lying between the germline termini. CDR1 is given as GTSNPN and CDR2 as SVGIG, both from the germline V gene (reference sequence). Spanning cysteine to phenylalanine, the CDR3 consists of 12 amino acids. Of the read, only the CDR3 DNA is kept; its 36 bases are in frame from base 1. Libraries were constructed by the immunoSEQ multiplex PCR assay. Following the manufacturer's protocol, the hsTCRB Kit was used to amplify rearranged TCR beta chain sequences. TCRB libraries were sequenced on an Illumina MiSeq. As for the authors' bioinformatics: The proprietary platform of the kit vendor was used for demultiplexing, trimming and gene mapping. TCRdb took over this immuneACCESS table, retaining in-frame rearrangements with V and J assigned. Such tables are incomplete; in checked studies, under half of the missing clones stem from an unresolved V gene, and the remainder is unexplained. The DNA gave D and trimming, while V, J and clone size come from that table. The sample table records tens of thousands of clones; approximately 75% of these occur just once. The biggest ten clones account for approximately 5.6% of the sample.

Material: PBMCs, obtained from a glioma patient whose treatment included an IDH1 peptide vaccine. The chain uses TRBV30 and TRBJ2-1; no confident D gene assignment can be made. This clonotype originated in a man in his forties with glioma. The sequenced DNA is TGTGCCTGGAGTGTAGTCGGAAATGAGCAGTTCTTC. Translated, this gives CAWSVVGNEQFF.